What follows describes a single T cell receptor (beta chain). This sample stems from a study of radiotherapy plus CTLA-4 blockade in lung cancer. Sequenced by immunoSEQ multiplex PCR; TCRdb stores in-frame clones only, minus some. The sample has some 94,000 clones; about four fifths are singletons. V gave up 5 bases and J gave up 4 bases, with 6 bases separating them. The CDR3 is 12 amino acids. Germline CDR1 reads SGHNT; CDR2 reads YENEEA. This material consisted of peripheral blood, taken from a patient treated with radiotherapy plus ipilimumab. The V call is TRBV11-3, the J call TRBJ2-1; no reliable D call. The TCR comes from a human donor with non-small cell lung cancer that progressed on radiotherapy plus ipilimumab. CDR3 loop: CASSTDYNEQFF. The CDR3 bases are TGTGCCAGCAGCACAGATTACAATGAGCAGTTCTTC.